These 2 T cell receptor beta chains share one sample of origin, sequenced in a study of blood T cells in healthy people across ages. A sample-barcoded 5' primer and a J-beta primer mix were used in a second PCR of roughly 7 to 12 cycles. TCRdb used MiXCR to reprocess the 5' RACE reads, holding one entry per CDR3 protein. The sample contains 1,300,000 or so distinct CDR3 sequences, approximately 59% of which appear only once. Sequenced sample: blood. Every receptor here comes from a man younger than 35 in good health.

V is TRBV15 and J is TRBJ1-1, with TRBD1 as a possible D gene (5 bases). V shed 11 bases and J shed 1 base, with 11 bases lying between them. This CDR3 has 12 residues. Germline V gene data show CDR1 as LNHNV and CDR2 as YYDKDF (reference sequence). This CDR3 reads CAAGGGNTEAFF. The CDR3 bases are TGTGCCGCGGGGGGTGGGAACACTGAAGCTTTCTTT.

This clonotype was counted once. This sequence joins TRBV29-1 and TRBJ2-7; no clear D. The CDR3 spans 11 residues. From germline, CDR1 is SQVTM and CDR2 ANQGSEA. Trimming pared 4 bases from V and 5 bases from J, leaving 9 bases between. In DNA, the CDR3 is TGCAGCGTTGGAGTTAGGCACGAGCAGTACTTC. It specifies CSVGVRHEQYF.